Listed below are T cell receptor beta chains from one sample, sequenced in a study of blood T cell repertoires in COVID-19. The data were produced by immunoSEQ multiplex PCR, yet TCRdb's version contains in-frame clones alone and is incomplete. The repertoire includes approximately 300,000 clones, 85% to 90% of them detected once, and about 11% sits in the top ten. What was sequenced was peripheral blood. The source is a woman aged 30 to 39 with COVID-19, enrolled during active disease. Both conserved end residues are part of each CDR3. D genes are given only for firm matches. Expanded clones get a size class; other rows say once, few or many, or leave the size out.

j_gene,d_gene,v_gene,abundance,CDR3nt,CDR3aa
TRBJ2-2,TRBD2,TRBV19,NA,TGTGCCAGTACCACACCCCTAGCGGGCCGCGGGGGCGGGGAGCTGTTTTTT,CASTTPLAGRGGGELFF
TRBJ1-5,TRBD1,TRBV24-1,NA,TGTGCCACCAGTGACACAACAGGGGCCGCGAATCAGCCCCAGCATTTT,CATSDTTGAANQPQHF
TRBJ1-5,NA,TRBV28,NA,TGTGCCAGCAGTTTCTTGGACTCCCGACCAAGCAATCAGCCCCAGCATTTT,CASSFLDSRPSNQPQHF
TRBJ2-3,TRBD2,TRBV5-6,NA,TGTGCCAGCAGCTTGTTGCTAGCGGGAGGACGGGGACAGTATTTT,CASSLLLAGGRGQYF
TRBJ1-5,TRBD1,TRBV28,NA,TGTGCCAGCAGCCAGGGGGGCCTCAATCAGCCCCAGCATTTT,CASSQGGLNQPQHF
TRBJ2-3,TRBD1,TRBV9,NA,TGTGCCAGCAGCGAGACAGGGGGCGAGACAGATACGCAGTATTTT,CASSETGGETDTQYF
TRBJ1-5,NA,TRBV6-2/TRBV6-3,NA,TGTGCCAGCAGTTACGCGAATCAGCCCCAGCATTTT,CASSYANQPQHF
TRBJ1-2,NA,TRBV5-1,once,TGCGCCAGCAGCTTGGCTCGACAGTACTATGGCTACACCTTC,CASSLARQYYGYTF
TRBJ2-3,NA,TRBV9,NA,TGTGCCAGCAGCGCACAGGGGGGGGCCACAGATACGCAGTATTTT,CASSAQGGATDTQYF
TRBJ2-1,NA,TRBV21-1,NA,TGTGCCAGCAGCACCAAGGGCGGGAGGACCTACAATGAGCAGTTCTTC,CASSTKGGRTYNEQFF
TRBJ2-7,TRBD1,TRBV2,NA,TGTGCCAGCACCCGACAGGGGAGGCGCTACGAGCAGTACTTC,CASTRQGRRYEQYF